These T cell receptor beta chains were read from a single sample in a study of chemoradiotherapy in HPV16-positive cancers. The assay was immunoSEQ multiplex PCR, and TCRdb's table has in-frame clones only and misses some. The sample lists over 20,000 clones, about 88% occurring once. The starting material was blood, obtained from a patient who underwent chemoradiotherapy. The receptor set was obtained from a human donor with HPV-associated anogenital cancer. Each CDR3 is given with its conserved first and last residue. The D gene is left open where the match is weak. Clone size, where shown, is once, few, many, or a class for clones that have expanded.

d_gene: TRBD2; v_gene: TRBV29-1; abundance: NA; j_gene: TRBJ2-1; CDR3aa: CSVPPVASGGNNEQFF; CDR3nt: TGCAGCGTTCCCCCTGTGGCTAGCGGGGGAAACAATGAGCAGTTCTTC
d_gene: TRBD1; v_gene: TRBV12-5; abundance: once; j_gene: TRBJ1-5; CDR3aa: CASGSGTGGQPQHF; CDR3nt: TGTGCTAGTGGTTCGGGGACAGGGGGTCAGCCCCAGCATTTT
d_gene: NA; v_gene: TRBV5-1; abundance: NA; j_gene: TRBJ2-5; CDR3aa: CASSLAEGRETQYF; CDR3nt: TGCGCCAGCAGCTTGGCCGAGGGTCGGGAGACCCAGTACTTC
d_gene: NA; v_gene: TRBV25-1; abundance: NA; j_gene: TRBJ2-5; CDR3aa: CAAAGAWETQYF; CDR3nt: TGTGCCGCCGCGGGGGCGTGGGAGACCCAGTACTTC
d_gene: TRBD2; v_gene: TRBV7-3; abundance: few; j_gene: TRBJ2-3; CDR3aa: CASSLSGTTDTQYF; CDR3nt: TGTGCCAGCAGCCTTAGCGGGACCACAGATACGCAGTATTTT
d_gene: NA; v_gene: TRBV7-9; abundance: NA; j_gene: TRBJ2-7; CDR3aa: CASSGHVGYEQYF; CDR3nt: TGTGCCAGCAGCGGACATGTGGGCTACGAGCAGTACTTC
d_gene: TRBD1; v_gene: TRBV9; abundance: few; j_gene: TRBJ1-2; CDR3aa: CASSVGTGGYYGYTF; CDR3nt: TGTGCCAGCAGCGTAGGAACAGGGGGCTACTATGGCTACACCTTC
d_gene: NA; v_gene: TRBV5-1; abundance: NA; j_gene: TRBJ2-3; CDR3aa: CASSGNTGTDTQYF; CDR3nt: TGCGCCAGCAGCGGAAACACAGGCACAGATACGCAGTATTTT
d_gene: TRBD2; v_gene: TRBV2; abundance: NA; j_gene: TRBJ2-3; CDR3aa: CASNLAGAADTQYF; CDR3nt: TGTGCCAGCAATCTAGCGGGAGCGGCAGATACGCAGTATTTT
d_gene: TRBD2; v_gene: TRBV2; abundance: NA; j_gene: TRBJ2-5; CDR3aa: CASIRLAGIQETQYF; CDR3nt: TGTGCCAGCATACGACTAGCGGGTATCCAAGAGACCCAGTACTTC
d_gene: NA; v_gene: TRBV6-5; abundance: NA; j_gene: TRBJ2-1; CDR3aa: CASSYAGAGNEQFF; CDR3nt: TGTGCCAGCAGTTACGCGGGGGCGGGAAATGAGCAGTTCTTC
d_gene: TRBD1; v_gene: TRBV6-6; abundance: NA; j_gene: TRBJ2-3; CDR3aa: CASSSTGVADTQYF; CDR3nt: TGTGCCAGCAGTTCGACAGGGGTGGCAGATACGCAGTATTTT
d_gene: NA; v_gene: TRBV19; abundance: NA; j_gene: TRBJ1-3; CDR3aa: CASSIGRQISGNTIYF; CDR3nt: TGTGCCAGTAGTATAGGCAGGCAGATCTCTGGAAACACCATATATTTT
d_gene: NA; v_gene: TRBV4-3; abundance: NA; j_gene: TRBJ2-7; CDR3aa: CASSQDLDRYEQYF; CDR3nt: TGCGCCAGCAGCCAAGACCTAGATCGCTACGAGCAGTACTTC
d_gene: NA; v_gene: TRBV7-6; abundance: NA; j_gene: TRBJ2-2; CDR3aa: CASSLGAAGELFF; CDR3nt: TGTGCCAGCAGCCTAGGCGCGGCCGGGGAGCTGTTTTTT
d_gene: NA; v_gene: TRBV11-2; abundance: NA; j_gene: TRBJ2-1; CDR3aa: CASSLDKLSNEQFF; CDR3nt: TGTGCCAGCAGCTTAGATAAACTAAGCAATGAGCAGTTCTTC
d_gene: TRBD2; v_gene: TRBV6-1; abundance: few; j_gene: TRBJ2-6; CDR3aa: CASSEGLPGGAPGANVLTF; CDR3nt: TGTGCCAGCAGTGAAGGGTTACCGGGAGGAGCCCCTGGGGCCAACGTCCTGACTTTC
d_gene: NA; v_gene: TRBV6-6; abundance: NA; j_gene: TRBJ2-5; CDR3aa: CASGGNGETQYF; CDR3nt: TGTGCCAGCGGGGGGAATGGAGAGACCCAGTACTTC
d_gene: TRBD2; v_gene: TRBV13; abundance: NA; j_gene: TRBJ2-2; CDR3aa: CASSPRGENTGELFF; CDR3nt: TGTGCCAGCAGCCCCCGGGGGGAGAACACCGGGGAGCTGTTTTTT
d_gene: NA; v_gene: TRBV15; abundance: NA; j_gene: TRBJ2-7; CDR3aa: CATSEVSYEQYF; CDR3nt: TGTGCCACCAGCGAGGTCTCCTACGAGCAGTACTTC
d_gene: NA; v_gene: TRBV7-3; abundance: NA; j_gene: TRBJ2-1; CDR3aa: CASSRDRDNEQFF; CDR3nt: TGTGCCAGCAGCCGCGACCGGGACAATGAGCAGTTCTTC
d_gene: TRBD1; v_gene: TRBV4-3; abundance: NA; j_gene: TRBJ2-7; CDR3aa: CASSQETGGYYEQYF; CDR3nt: TGCGCCAGCAGCCAAGAGACAGGGGGGTACTACGAGCAGTACTTC
d_gene: NA; v_gene: TRBV6-5; abundance: NA; j_gene: TRBJ2-1; CDR3aa: CASRALGLGEQFF; CDR3nt: TGTGCCAGCAGGGCCCTGGGTTTGGGTGAGCAGTTCTTC
d_gene: TRBD2; v_gene: TRBV4-1; abundance: NA; j_gene: TRBJ2-5; CDR3aa: CASNSGTSGAETQYF; CDR3nt: TGCGCCAGCAACTCCGGGACTAGCGGGGCGGAGACCCAGTACTTC
d_gene: TRBD1; v_gene: TRBV11-3; abundance: NA; j_gene: TRBJ2-1; CDR3aa: CASSGGQGIRNEQFF; CDR3nt: TGTGCCAGCAGCGGGGGACAGGGGATCCGCAATGAGCAGTTCTTC
d_gene: TRBD2; v_gene: TRBV9; abundance: few; j_gene: TRBJ2-1; CDR3aa: CASSLTSILAGGLNEQFF; CDR3nt: TGTGCCAGCAGCCTCACAAGTATTCTAGCGGGAGGTCTCAATGAGCAGTTCTTC
d_gene: NA; v_gene: TRBV7-9; abundance: NA; j_gene: TRBJ1-4; CDR3aa: CASNDGTNEKLFF; CDR3nt: TGTGCCAGCAACGACGGAACTAATGAAAAACTGTTTTTT
d_gene: NA; v_gene: TRBV5-1; abundance: large; j_gene: TRBJ1-1; CDR3aa: CASSLDGLQGRPEAFF; CDR3nt: TGCGCCAGCAGCTTGGACGGATTACAGGGTAGGCCTGAAGCTTTCTTT
d_gene: NA; v_gene: TRBV19; abundance: once; j_gene: TRBJ1-4; CDR3aa: CASSWGEKLFF; CDR3nt: TGTGCCAGTAGCTGGGGTGAAAAACTGTTTTTT
d_gene: NA; v_gene: TRBV5-1; abundance: NA; j_gene: TRBJ2-5; CDR3aa: CASSPLVRETQYF; CDR3nt: TGCGCCAGCAGCCCGCTCGTACGAGAGACCCAGTACTTC
d_gene: NA; v_gene: TRBV7-6; abundance: NA; j_gene: TRBJ2-5; CDR3aa: CASSLTSGHPTQYF; CDR3nt: TGTGCCAGCAGCTTAACCTCGGGACACCCGACCCAGTACTTC
d_gene: NA; v_gene: TRBV10-2; abundance: NA; j_gene: TRBJ2-2; CDR3aa: CASSESGDDTGELFF; CDR3nt: TGCGCCAGCAGTGAGTCCGGGGACGACACCGGGGAGCTGTTTTTT
d_gene: TRBD1; v_gene: TRBV9; abundance: NA; j_gene: TRBJ1-1; CDR3aa: CASSVTDRGYTEAFF; CDR3nt: TGTGCCAGCAGCGTCACGGACAGGGGGTACACTGAAGCTTTCTTT
d_gene: TRBD1; v_gene: TRBV7-2; abundance: once; j_gene: TRBJ1-2; CDR3aa: CASSLAQTGRYGYTF; CDR3nt: TGTGCCAGCAGCTTAGCCCAGACAGGGAGGTATGGCTACACCTTC
d_gene: NA; v_gene: TRBV6-5; abundance: NA; j_gene: TRBJ2-7; CDR3aa: CASSYSGRF; CDR3nt: TGTGCCAGCAGTTACTCCGGGCGCTTC
d_gene: NA; v_gene: TRBV9; abundance: NA; j_gene: TRBJ2-2; CDR3aa: CASSAISPNTGELFF; CDR3nt: TGTGCCAGCAGCGCAATCTCCCCGAACACCGGGGAGCTGTTTTTT
d_gene: TRBD1; v_gene: TRBV6-6; abundance: NA; j_gene: TRBJ1-1; CDR3aa: CASSYEGAHTEAFF; CDR3nt: TGTGCCAGCAGTTACGAGGGGGCGCACACTGAAGCTTTCTTT
d_gene: NA; v_gene: TRBV10-3; abundance: NA; j_gene: TRBJ1-1; CDR3aa: CAISEGATEAFF; CDR3nt: TGTGCCATCAGTGAGGGCGCCACTGAAGCTTTCTTT
d_gene: TRBD1; v_gene: TRBV7-2; abundance: NA; j_gene: TRBJ1-1; CDR3aa: CASSKGQTNTEAFF; CDR3nt: TGTGCCAGCAGCAAGGGACAGACGAACACTGAAGCTTTCTTT
d_gene: TRBD2; v_gene: TRBV14; abundance: NA; j_gene: TRBJ2-5; CDR3aa: CASSQDPDYLAGVVIQETQYF; CDR3nt: TGTGCCAGCAGCCAAGACCCAGACTACCTAGCGGGGGTAGTAATTCAAGAGACCCAGTACTTC
d_gene: TRBD1; v_gene: TRBV12-5; abundance: few; j_gene: TRBJ2-1; CDR3aa: CASGSLGQQYNEQFF; CDR3nt: TGTGCTAGTGGTTCCTTGGGACAGCAATACAATGAGCAGTTCTTC
d_gene: NA; v_gene: TRBV6-1; abundance: few; j_gene: TRBJ1-2; CDR3aa: CASSEALMTALGGYTF; CDR3nt: TGTGCCAGCAGTGAAGCGCTAATGACAGCCCTAGGGGGCTACACCTTC
d_gene: TRBD1; v_gene: TRBV5-1; abundance: NA; j_gene: TRBJ2-3; CDR3aa: CASSLGQGVSTDTQYF; CDR3nt: TGCGCCAGCAGCTTGGGACAGGGGGTTAGCACAGATACGCAGTATTTT
d_gene: NA; v_gene: TRBV30; abundance: few; j_gene: TRBJ1-1; CDR3aa: CAWSVLTEAFF; CDR3nt: TGTGCCTGGAGTGTGTTGACTGAAGCTTTCTTT
d_gene: NA; v_gene: TRBV19; abundance: NA; j_gene: TRBJ1-1; CDR3aa: CASSIAVRGTEAFF; CDR3nt: TGTGCCAGTAGTATAGCAGTCCGGGGCACTGAAGCTTTCTTT
d_gene: TRBD2; v_gene: TRBV14; abundance: NA; j_gene: TRBJ2-4; CDR3aa: CASSLTSGGSKNIQYF; CDR3nt: TGTGCCAGCAGCCTTACTAGCGGGGGTTCCAAAAACATTCAGTACTTC
d_gene: NA; v_gene: TRBV6-1; abundance: NA; j_gene: TRBJ2-2; CDR3aa: CASSEWITTGELFF; CDR3nt: TGTGCCAGCAGTGAATGGATCACCACCGGGGAGCTGTTTTTT
d_gene: NA; v_gene: TRBV5-1; abundance: NA; j_gene: TRBJ2-5; CDR3aa: CASSLLDQQETQYF; CDR3nt: TGCGCCAGCAGCTTGTTAGACCAACAAGAGACCCAGTACTTC
d_gene: NA; v_gene: TRBV4-3; abundance: NA; j_gene: TRBJ2-1; CDR3aa: CASSSEYGQGTIGYNEQFF; CDR3nt: TGCGCCAGCAGCTCAGAGTATGGGCAGGGGACCATAGGGTACAATGAGCAGTTCTTC
d_gene: NA; v_gene: TRBV6-1; abundance: NA; j_gene: TRBJ2-3; CDR3aa: CASSEGPQAGDTQYF; CDR3nt: TGTGCCAGCAGTGAAGGGCCTCAGGCAGGAGATACGCAGTATTTT
d_gene: NA; v_gene: TRBV6-5; abundance: few; j_gene: TRBJ1-5; CDR3aa: CASSYSGVDNQPQHF; CDR3nt: TGTGCCAGCAGTTACTCGGGCGTGGACAATCAGCCCCAGCATTTT
d_gene: NA; v_gene: TRBV2; abundance: NA; j_gene: TRBJ1-5; CDR3aa: CASRVTGTNQPQHF; CDR3nt: TGTGCCAGCAGAGTAACAGGGACCAATCAGCCCCAGCATTTT
d_gene: NA; v_gene: TRBV2; abundance: NA; j_gene: TRBJ2-3; CDR3aa: CASSGTAIFTDTQYF; CDR3nt: TGTGCCAGCTCCGGGACGGCGATTTTCACAGATACGCAGTATTTT
d_gene: NA; v_gene: TRBV6-6; abundance: NA; j_gene: TRBJ1-4; CDR3aa: CASSTPGGKLFF; CDR3nt: TGTGCCAGCAGTACTCCTGGGGGGAAACTGTTTTTT